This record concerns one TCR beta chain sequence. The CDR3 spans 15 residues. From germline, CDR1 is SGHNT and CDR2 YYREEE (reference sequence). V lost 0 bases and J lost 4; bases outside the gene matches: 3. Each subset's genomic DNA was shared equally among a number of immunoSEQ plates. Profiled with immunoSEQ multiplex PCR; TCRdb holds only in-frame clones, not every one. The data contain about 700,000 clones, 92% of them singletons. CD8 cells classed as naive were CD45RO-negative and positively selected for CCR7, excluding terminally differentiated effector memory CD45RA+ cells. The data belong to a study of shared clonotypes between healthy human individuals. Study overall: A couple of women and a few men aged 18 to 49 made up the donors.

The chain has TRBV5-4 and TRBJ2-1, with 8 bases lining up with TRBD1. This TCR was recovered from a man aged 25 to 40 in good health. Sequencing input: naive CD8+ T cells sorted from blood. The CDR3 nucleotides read TGTGCCAGCAGCTTGGCGTGGACAGGGTACAATGAGCAGTTCTTC. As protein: CASSLAWTGYNEQFF.